The present T cell receptor beta chain was sequenced within a study of TIL therapy for anti-PD-1-resistant metastatic lung cancer (dated by TCRdb to 2020 to 2022). Concerning the study at large: Enrolled patients had a median age of roughly 54 years (range about 35-80) and a median tumor PD-L1 proportion score of about 5.9%. Most of the cohort had lung adenocarcinoma, including a handful of EGFR-mutant tumors and two ALK-rearranged tumors, and half of the patients were either current or former smokers. Across the cohort, whole-exome sequencing showed a median non-synonymous tumor mutation burden of about 1.6 mutations per megabase. Tumor and peripheral blood T cell receptor beta sequencing was used to track clonotypes across tumor, expanded TIL product and serial blood samples.

TCR beta CDR3 regions were amplified from genomic DNA by bias-controlled multiplex PCR with the immunoSEQ v3 hsTCRB kit. An Illumina NextSeq 500 was used to sequence the TCR libraries, reaching around 2 million read pairs at survey level or roughly 5-6.5 million at deep level. Turning to the authors' computational methods: The immunoSEQ Analyzer software assigned V, D and J genes, filtered out non-productive sequences, and reported clonality. To compare repertoires between infused TIL and blood, productive Simpson clonality was used along with the Morisita overlap index of productive TRB rearrangements. TCRdb obtained this table from immuneACCESS and retained in-frame rearrangements with V and J assigned. These tables miss some clones; where compared with another copy, unresolved V genes account for less than half of the shortfall, and the remainder is unexplained. Clone size and the V and J calls come from that table; the DNA yielded D and trimming. In all, the sample holds about 100,000 clones, and around three fifths of those were seen once. In total, the top ten clones hold around 9.9% of the sample.

This specimen's time point label, per the study, means: pre-treatment sample, taken before nivolumab and TIL therapy. Excised metastases, mostly pleural nodules or supraclavicular lymph nodes, were used as baseline tumor samples and were taken from the same resection from which TIL were grown. Tumors were collected before any PD-1/PD-L1 blockade, after which patients were given nivolumab, and patients who progressed were given lymphodepletion, an infusion of expanded TIL and IL-2. Adults with stage 4 NSCLC were enrolled from October 2017 to early 2020 in a dual-center phase I trial. The samples were obtained from a phase I trial that was single-arm and open-label and tested tumor-infiltrating lymphocyte therapy combined with nivolumab in advanced non-small cell lung cancer. For each resected tumor, portions were snap-frozen in liquid nitrogen and kept at -80 degrees C. Using laser-capture macrodissection, tumor regions of interest were selected on H&E sections, then pulverized into approximately 15 mg aliquots and extracted using Qiagen Allprep kits.

In the germline V gene (reference sequence), CDR1 corresponds to MNHEY and CDR2 to SMNVEV. The CDR3 measures 15 amino acids from cysteine to phenylalanine. Solely the CDR3 DNA is kept, with 45 bases framed from the first base. V was cut back by 5 bases and J by 2 bases, leaving a gap of 16 bases between them. Results and caveats for the whole study, not just this receptor: Generalizability was limited because the cohort was highly selected, with more treatment-naive, never-smoker and oncogene-addicted patients included than is typical. The study protocol defined all tumor marker inferences as exploratory. Higher clonality and lower diversity were observed in expanded TIL cultures than in baseline intratumoral T cells (median clonality roughly 6% vs 31%, p < 0.0001). Clonal turnover during TIL culture was high, and many clones enriched in the product were not detected in the baseline tumor, suggesting clonal contraction rather than faithful expansion.

As concerns this clone: Which antigen it targets is not known. Base qualities are not at hand, and no much larger clone is one base apart.

The sequenced sample was tumor tissue, obtained at baseline. The chain couples TRBV27 to TRBJ2-7; too little of a D gene remains to name it. This receptor was obtained from a person aged 25-85 years with non-small cell lung cancer. For the CDR3, the sequence is CASSADPGPPYEQYF. The bases read TGTGCCAGCAGTGCAGACCCCGGGCCCCCCTACGAGCAGTACTTC.